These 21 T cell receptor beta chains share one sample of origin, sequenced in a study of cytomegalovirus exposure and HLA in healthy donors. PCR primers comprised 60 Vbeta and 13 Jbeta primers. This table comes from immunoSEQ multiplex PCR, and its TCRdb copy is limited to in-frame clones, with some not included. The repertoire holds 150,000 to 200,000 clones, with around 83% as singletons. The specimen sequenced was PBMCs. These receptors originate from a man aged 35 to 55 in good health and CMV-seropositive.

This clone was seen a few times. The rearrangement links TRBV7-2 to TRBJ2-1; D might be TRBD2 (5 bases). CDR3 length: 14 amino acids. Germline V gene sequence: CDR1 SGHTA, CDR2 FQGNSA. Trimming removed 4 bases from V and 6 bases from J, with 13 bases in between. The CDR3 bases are TGTGCCAGCAGCTCGCAAGGGAGACGCAATGAGCAGTTCTTC. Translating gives CASSSQGRRNEQFF.

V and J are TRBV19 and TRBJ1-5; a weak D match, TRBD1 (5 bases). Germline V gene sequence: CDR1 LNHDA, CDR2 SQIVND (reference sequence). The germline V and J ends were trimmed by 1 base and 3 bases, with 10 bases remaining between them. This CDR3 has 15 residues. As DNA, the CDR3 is TGTGCCAGTAGTATAGGTAGGGACTCCAATCAGCCCCAGCATTTT. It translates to CASSIGRDSNQPQHF.

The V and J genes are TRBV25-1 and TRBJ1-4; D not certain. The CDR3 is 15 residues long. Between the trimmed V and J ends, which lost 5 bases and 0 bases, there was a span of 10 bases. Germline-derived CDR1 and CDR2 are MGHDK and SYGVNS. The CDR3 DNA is TGTGCCAGCAGTCTCAACGGGGCAACTAATGAAAAACTGTTTTTT. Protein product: CASSLNGATNEKLFF.

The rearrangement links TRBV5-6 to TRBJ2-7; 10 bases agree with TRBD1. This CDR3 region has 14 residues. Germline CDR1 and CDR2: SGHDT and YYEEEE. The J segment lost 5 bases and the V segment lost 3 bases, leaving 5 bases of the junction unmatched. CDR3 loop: CASSSGTGENEQYF. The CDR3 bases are TGTGCCAGCAGCTCCGGGACAGGGGAAAACGAGCAGTACTTC.

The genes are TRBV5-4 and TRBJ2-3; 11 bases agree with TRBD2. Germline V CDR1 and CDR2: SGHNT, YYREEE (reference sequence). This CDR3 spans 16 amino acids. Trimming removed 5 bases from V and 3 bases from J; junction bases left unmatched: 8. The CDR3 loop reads CASSPAGTSGTDTQYF. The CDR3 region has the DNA TGTGCCAGCAGTCCAGCTGGGACTAGCGGTACAGATACGCAGTATTTT.

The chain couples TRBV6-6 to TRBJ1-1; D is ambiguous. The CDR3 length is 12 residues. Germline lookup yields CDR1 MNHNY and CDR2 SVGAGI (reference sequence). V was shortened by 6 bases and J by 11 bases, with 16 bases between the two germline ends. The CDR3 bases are TGTGCCAGCAGGAGACTGCTTCGTGGGGCTTTCTTT. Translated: CASRRLLRGAFF.

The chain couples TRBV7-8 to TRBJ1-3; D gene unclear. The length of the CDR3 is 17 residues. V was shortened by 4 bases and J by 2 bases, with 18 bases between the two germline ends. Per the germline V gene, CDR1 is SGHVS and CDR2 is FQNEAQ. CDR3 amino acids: CASSSDSESRTGNTIYF. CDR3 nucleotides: TGTGCCAGCAGCTCCGACTCAGAAAGTAGAACTGGAAACACCATATATTTT.

CDR3 in DNA: TGCGCCAGCAGCTTGTGGGGGCGGGCCTATGGCTACACCTTC. Its translation is CASSLWGRAYGYTF. This chain joins TRBV5-1 and TRBJ1-2; a weak D match, TRBD1 (6 bases). This CDR3 spans 14 amino acids. Trimming cost V 1 base and J 4 bases, with 11 bases left between them. Germline loops: CDR1 SGHRS, CDR2 YFSETQ.

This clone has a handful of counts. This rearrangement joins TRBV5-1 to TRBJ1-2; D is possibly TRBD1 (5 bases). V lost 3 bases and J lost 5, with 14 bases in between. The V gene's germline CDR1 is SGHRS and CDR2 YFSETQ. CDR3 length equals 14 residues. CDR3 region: CASSSQTGDYGYTF. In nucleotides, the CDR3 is TGCGCCAGCAGCTCTCAGACGGGGGATTATGGCTACACCTTC.

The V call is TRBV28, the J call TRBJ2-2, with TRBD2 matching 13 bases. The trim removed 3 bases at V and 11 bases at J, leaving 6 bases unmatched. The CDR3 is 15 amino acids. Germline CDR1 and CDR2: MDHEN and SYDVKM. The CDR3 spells CASSFLGLAGAELFF. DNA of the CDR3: TGTGCCAGCAGTTTTCTTGGACTAGCGGGAGCTGAGCTGTTTTTT.

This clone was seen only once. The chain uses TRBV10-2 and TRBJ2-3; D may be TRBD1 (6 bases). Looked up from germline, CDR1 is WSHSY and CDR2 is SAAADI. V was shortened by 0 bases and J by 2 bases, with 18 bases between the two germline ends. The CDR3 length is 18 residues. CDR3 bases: TGCGCCAGCAGTGAGTCGTCGGGCGGCAGGGGTGCCACAGATACGCAGTATTTT. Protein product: CASSESSGGRGATDTQYF.

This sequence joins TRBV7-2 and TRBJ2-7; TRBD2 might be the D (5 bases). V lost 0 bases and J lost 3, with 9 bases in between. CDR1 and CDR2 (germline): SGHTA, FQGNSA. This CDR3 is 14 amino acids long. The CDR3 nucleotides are TGTGCCAGCAGCTTAGCCGGACTCGACTACGAGCAGTACTTC. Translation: CASSLAGLDYEQYF.

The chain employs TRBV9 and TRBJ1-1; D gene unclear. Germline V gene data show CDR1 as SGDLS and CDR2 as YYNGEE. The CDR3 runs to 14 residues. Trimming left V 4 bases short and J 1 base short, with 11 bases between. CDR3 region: CASSPRYGNTEAFF. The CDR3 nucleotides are TGTGCCAGCAGCCCGCGCTATGGGAACACTGAAGCTTTCTTT.

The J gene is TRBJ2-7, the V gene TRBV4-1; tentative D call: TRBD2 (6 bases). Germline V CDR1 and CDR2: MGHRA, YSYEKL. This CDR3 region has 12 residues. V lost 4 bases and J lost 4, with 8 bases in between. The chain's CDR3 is CASSPRGYEQYF. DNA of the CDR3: TGCGCCAGCAGCCCCCGGGGGTACGAGCAGTACTTC.

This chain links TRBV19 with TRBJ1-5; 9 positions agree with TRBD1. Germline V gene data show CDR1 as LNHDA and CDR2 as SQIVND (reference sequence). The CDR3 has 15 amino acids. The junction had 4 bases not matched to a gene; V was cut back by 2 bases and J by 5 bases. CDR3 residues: CASSIYGTGYQPQHF. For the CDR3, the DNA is TGTGCCAGTAGTATATACGGGACAGGGTATCAGCCCCAGCATTTT.

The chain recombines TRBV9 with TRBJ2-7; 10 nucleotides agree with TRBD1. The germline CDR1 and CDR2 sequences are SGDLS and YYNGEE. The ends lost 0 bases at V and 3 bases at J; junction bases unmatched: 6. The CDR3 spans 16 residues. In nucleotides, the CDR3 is TGTGCCAGCAGCGTAGGAGGGACAGGGGTCCGCTACGAGCAGTACTTC. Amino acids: CASSVGGTGVRYEQYF.

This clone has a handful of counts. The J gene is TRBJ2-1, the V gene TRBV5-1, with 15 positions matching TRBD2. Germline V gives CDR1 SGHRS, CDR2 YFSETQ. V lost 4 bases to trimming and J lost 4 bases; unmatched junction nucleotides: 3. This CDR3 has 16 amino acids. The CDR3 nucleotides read TGCGCCAGCAGCCAGGGACTAGCGGGAGGTTACAATGAGCAGTTCTTC. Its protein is CASSQGLAGGYNEQFF.

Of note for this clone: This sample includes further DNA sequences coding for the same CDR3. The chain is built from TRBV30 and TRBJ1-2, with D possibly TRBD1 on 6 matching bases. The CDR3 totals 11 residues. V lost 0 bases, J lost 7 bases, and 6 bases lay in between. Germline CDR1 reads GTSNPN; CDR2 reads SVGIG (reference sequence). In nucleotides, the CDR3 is TGTGCCTGGAGTGTAGGGGGTGGCTACACCTTC. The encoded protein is CAWSVGGGYTF.

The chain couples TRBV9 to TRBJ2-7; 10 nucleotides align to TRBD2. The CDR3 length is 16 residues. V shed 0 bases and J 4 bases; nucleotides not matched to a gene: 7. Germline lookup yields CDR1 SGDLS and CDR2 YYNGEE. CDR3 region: CASSVATSGAIYEQYF. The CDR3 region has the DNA TGTGCCAGCAGCGTAGCAACTAGCGGGGCGATTTACGAGCAGTACTTC.

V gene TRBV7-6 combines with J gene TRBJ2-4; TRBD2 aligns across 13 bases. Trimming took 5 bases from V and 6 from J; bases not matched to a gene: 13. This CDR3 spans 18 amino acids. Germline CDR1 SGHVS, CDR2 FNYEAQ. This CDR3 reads CASSTGLAGVGSGNIQYF. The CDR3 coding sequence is TGTGCCAGCAGCACCGGACTAGCGGGAGTGGGGTCGGGAAACATTCAGTACTTC.

The CDR3 DNA is TGTGCCAGCAGTTTAACCCCGGTGACGCAGTATTTT. Amino acid sequence: CASSLTPVTQYF. The J gene is TRBJ2-3, the V gene TRBV28; D uncertain. V gave up 2 bases and J gave up 9 bases, with 9 bases separating them. CDR1 is MDHEN and CDR2 is SYDVKM in the germline V gene. This CDR3 has 12 amino acids.